The 13 T cell receptor beta chains reported below all come from one sample, sequenced in a study of blood T cell repertoires in COVID-19. Assay: immunoSEQ multiplex PCR; the TCRdb copy retains only in-frame clones and omits some. The repertoire holds 180,000 or so clones, with approximately 80% as singletons. The material sequenced was peripheral blood. The receptors stem from a human donor with acute or convalescent COVID-19. The donor label of this sample is uncertain.

The rearrangement joins TRBV28 to TRBJ1-2; 9 nucleotides match TRBD1. The V segment lost 8 bases and the J segment 2 bases; nucleotides outside the gene matches: 21. CDR3 size: 19 residues. From germline, CDR1 is MDHEN and CDR2 SYDVKM. The CDR3 bases are TGTGCCAGCTCCTTGCTTTTGGAGGGAACCGGGACAGGGAACTATGGCTACACCTTC. Translation gives CASSLLLEGTGTGNYGYTF.

The V and J genes are TRBV19 and TRBJ2-2; 8 nucleotides agree with TRBD1. The junction had 8 bases not matched to a gene; V was cut back by 3 bases and J by 5 bases. In germline, CDR1 is LNHDA, CDR2 SQIVND (reference sequence). The CDR3 has 16 residues. This CDR3 reads CASSMIQGVGTGELFF. CDR3 bases: TGTGCCAGTAGTATGATACAGGGGGTCGGGACCGGGGAGCTGTTTTTT. Drawing the rest from reference TRBV19 and TRBJ2-2, the complete variable domain is DGGITQSPKYLFRKEGQNVTLSCEQNLNHDAMYWYRQDPGQGLRLIYYSQIVNDFQKGDIAEGYSVSREKKESFPLTVTSAQKNPTAFYLCASSMIQGVGTGELFFGEGSRLTVL.

Here the CDR3 DNA reads TGTGCCATACGAAATACAGGGGCGAACACTGAAGCTTTCTTT. Amino acid sequence: CAIRNTGANTEAFF. The chain uses TRBV10-3 and TRBJ1-1; 7 bases map to TRBD1. The V gene's germline CDR1 is ENHRY and CDR2 SYGVKD. Trimming took 9 bases from V and 1 from J; bases not matched to a gene: 8. The CDR3 sequence is 14 residues long.

This clone was seen more than once but under ten times. The chain couples TRBV7-2 to TRBJ1-3; D is undetermined. Germline assignment: CDR1 SGHTA and CDR2 FQGNSA. Deletions cut 6 bases from V and 0 bases from J, with 12 bases between. This CDR3 has 15 residues. CDR3 residues: CASRPLGGSGNTIYF. The CDR3 bases are TGTGCCAGCAGACCCCTAGGAGGCTCTGGAAACACCATATATTTT.

The chain links TRBV11-3 to TRBJ2-7; TRBD1 matches 8 bases. The trim removed 9 bases at V and 5 bases at J, leaving 6 bases unmatched. Germline V gene data show CDR1 as SGHNT and CDR2 as YENEEA. CDR3 length equals 12 residues. CDR3 bases: TGTGCCAGTAAGGGACAGGACCACGAGCAGTACTTC. Its protein is CASKGQDHEQYF.

The chain couples TRBV12-3 or TRBV12-4 to TRBJ1-1; D might be TRBD1 (6 bases). The CDR3 has 12 residues. Trimming removed 6 bases at V and 4 bases at J, with 9 bases between. The CDR3 loop is CASRQGATEAFF. The CDR3 region has the DNA TGTGCCAGCAGACAGGGAGCCACTGAAGCTTTCTTT.

The chain has TRBV2 and TRBJ2-3; 7 nucleotides align to TRBD2. From germline, CDR1 is SNHLY and CDR2 FYNNEI. The V gene end was trimmed by 5 bases and the J gene end by 5 bases; junction bases not matched to a gene: 10. The CDR3 is 15 amino acids. The CDR3, as DNA: TGTGCCAGCAGTATTTCTACGGGGAGGGGAGATACGCAGTATTTT. Translation: CASSISTGRGDTQYF.

J is TRBJ1-4 and V is TRBV6-1; 10 nucleotides align to TRBD1. V shed 3 bases and J 5 bases; nucleotides not matched to a gene: 3. CDR1 is MNHNS, CDR2 SASEGT, per germline. The CDR3 has 15 amino acids. CDR3 bases: TGTGCCAGCAGTGACCGGACAGGGGGGAATGAAAAACTGTTTTTT. This encodes CASSDRTGGNEKLFF.

The V and J genes are TRBV12-3 or TRBV12-4 and TRBJ2-7, with 7 nucleotides matching TRBD1. The junction had 4 bases not matched to a gene; V was cut back by 7 bases and J by 1 base. The CDR3 extends over 13 amino acids. The CDR3 here is CASNMTGSYEQYF. The CDR3 nucleotides are TGTGCCAGCAACATGACAGGGTCCTACGAGCAGTACTTC.

This sequence joins TRBV7-6 and TRBJ2-1; TRBD2 matches at 9 bases. Losses at the gene ends were 5 bases for V and 7 bases for J; bases not matched to a gene: 9. The CDR3 has 15 amino acids. The germline V gene has CDR1 SGHVS and CDR2 FNYEAQ. The CDR3 DNA is TGTGCCAGCAGCACCGGGACTAGCCAGTCAAATGAGCAGTTCTTC. It encodes CASSTGTSQSNEQFF.

This chain uses TRBV5-4 with TRBJ2-4, with D possibly being TRBD2 (6 bases). CDR3 size: 14 residues. Germline V CDR1 and CDR2: SGHNT, YYREEE (reference sequence). Trimming pared 0 bases from V and 7 bases from J, leaving 11 bases between. The CDR3 DNA sequence: TGTGCCAGCAGCTTGGGAGGGGCGGGGAACATTCAGTACTTC. Translation: CASSLGGAGNIQYF.

This clone came up a few times. The chain recombines TRBV24-1 with TRBJ2-1; 8 bases are a match to TRBD2. Germline values: CDR1 KGHDR, CDR2 SFDVKD. CDR3 length: 16 residues. Trimming took 0 bases from V and 4 from J; bases not matched to a gene: 4. CDR3 nucleotide sequence: TGTGCCACCAGTGATTTGACTAGCGGAGCGTACAATGAGCAGTTCTTC. As protein: CATSDLTSGAYNEQFF.

The V gene is TRBV7-3, the J gene TRBJ2-2; D remains ambiguous. V gave up 5 bases and J gave up 0 bases, with 13 bases separating them. This CDR3 spans 16 amino acids. Germline CDR1 SGHTA, CDR2 FQGTGA. The CDR3 is CASSQSGSTNTGELFF. CDR3 nucleotide sequence: TGTGCCAGCAGCCAATCCGGGTCCACGAACACCGGGGAGCTGTTTTTT.